Sequencing of this T cell receptor (beta chain) was carried out in a study of control samples from healthy donors and cancer patients. Here immunoSEQ multiplex PCR was the method, and the copy in TCRdb shows in-frame clones only, minus some. The sample records 150,000 to 200,000 clones, roughly nine tenths being singletons. Germline values: CDR1 GTSNPN, CDR2 SVGIG (reference sequence). Deletions cut 0 bases from V and 6 bases from J, with 8 bases between. This CDR3 has 13 amino acids. The chain joins TRBV30 to TRBJ2-2; D perhaps matches TRBD2 (5 bases). This TCR was recovered from a man aged 25-45 years in good health. Sequenced sample: blood. The CDR3 nucleotides are TGTGCCTGGAGTGTTTCCGGGGCCGGGGAGCTGTTTTTT. Amino acids: CAWSVSGAGELFF.